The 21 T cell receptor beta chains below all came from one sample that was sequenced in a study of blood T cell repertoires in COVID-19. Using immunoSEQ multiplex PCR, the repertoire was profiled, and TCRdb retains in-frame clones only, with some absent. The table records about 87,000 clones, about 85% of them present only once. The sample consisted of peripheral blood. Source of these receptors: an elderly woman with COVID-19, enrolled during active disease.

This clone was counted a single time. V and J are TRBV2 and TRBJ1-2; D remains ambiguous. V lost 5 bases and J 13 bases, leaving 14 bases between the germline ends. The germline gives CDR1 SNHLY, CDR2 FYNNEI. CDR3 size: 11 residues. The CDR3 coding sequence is TGTGCCAGCAGTCTGACACCTCCATCCACCTTC. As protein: CASSLTPPSTF.

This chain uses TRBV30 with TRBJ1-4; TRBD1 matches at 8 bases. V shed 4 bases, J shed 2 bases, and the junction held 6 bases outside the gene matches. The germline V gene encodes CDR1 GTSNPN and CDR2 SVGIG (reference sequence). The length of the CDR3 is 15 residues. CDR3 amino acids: CAWTTGGSTNEKLFF. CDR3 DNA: TGTGCCTGGACAACAGGGGGGAGTACTAATGAAAAACTGTTTTTT.

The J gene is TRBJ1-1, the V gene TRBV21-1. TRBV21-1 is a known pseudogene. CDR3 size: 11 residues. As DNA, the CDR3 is TGTGCCAGCACTCCACTCCGTCGAACTTTCTTT. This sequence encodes CASTPLRRTFF.

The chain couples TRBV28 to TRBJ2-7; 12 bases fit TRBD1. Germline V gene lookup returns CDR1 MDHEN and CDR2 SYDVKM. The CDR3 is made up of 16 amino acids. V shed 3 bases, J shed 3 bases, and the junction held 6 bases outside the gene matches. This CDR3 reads CASSLGGTGGVYEQYF. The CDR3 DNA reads TGTGCCAGCAGTTTGGGCGGGACAGGGGGCGTCTACGAGCAGTACTTC.

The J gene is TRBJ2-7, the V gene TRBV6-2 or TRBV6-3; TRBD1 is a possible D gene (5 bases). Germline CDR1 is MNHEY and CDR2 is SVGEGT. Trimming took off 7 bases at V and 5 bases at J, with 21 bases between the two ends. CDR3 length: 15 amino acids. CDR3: CASTPLGRGRNEQYF. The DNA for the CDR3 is TGTGCCAGCACCCCCCTGGGTAGGGGAAGGAACGAGCAGTACTTC.

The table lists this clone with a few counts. Here the CDR3 DNA reads TGTGCCAGTAGTATCTCTAATTCACCCCTCCACTTT. Its translation is CASSISNSPLHF. The chain is built from TRBV19 and TRBJ1-6, with D hard to call. The V end lost 3 bases, the J end lost 6 bases, and 3 bases lay between the germline ends. The germline V gene has CDR1 LNHDA and CDR2 SQIVND (reference sequence). CDR3 size: 12 residues.

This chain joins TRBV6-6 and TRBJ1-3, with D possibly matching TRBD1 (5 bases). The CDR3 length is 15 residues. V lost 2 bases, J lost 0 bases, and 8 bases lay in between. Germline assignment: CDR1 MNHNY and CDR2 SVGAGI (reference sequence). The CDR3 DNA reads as TGTGCCAGCAGTTACCCAACAGGCTCTGGAAACACCATATATTTT. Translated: CASSYPTGSGNTIYF.

The CDR3 spells CASSYPGDRGGEQYF. CDR3 sequence (DNA): TGTGCCAGCAGTTACCCGGGGGACAGGGGCGGCGAGCAGTACTTC. V usage is TRBV6-6 and J usage is TRBJ2-7, with 10 bases aligning to TRBD1. The V segment lost 2 bases and the J segment 6 bases; nucleotides outside the gene matches: 7. The CDR3 is 15 amino acids. In germline, CDR1 is MNHNY, CDR2 SVGAGI (reference sequence).

The chain's CDR3 is CASSPPPQGNTEAFF. The CDR3, as DNA: TGTGCCAGCTCACCACCCCCACAGGGGAACACTGAAGCTTTCTTT. The chain recombines TRBV18 with TRBJ1-1, with D maybe TRBD1 (6 bases). V shed 0 bases and J shed 1 base, with 9 bases lying between them. CDR1 is KGHSH, CDR2 LQKENI, per germline. This CDR3 is built from 15 residues.

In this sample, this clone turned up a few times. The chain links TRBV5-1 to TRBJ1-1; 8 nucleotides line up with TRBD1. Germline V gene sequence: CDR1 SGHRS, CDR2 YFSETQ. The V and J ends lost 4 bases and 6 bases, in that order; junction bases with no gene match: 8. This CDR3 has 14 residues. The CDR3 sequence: CASSPWTGNPEAFF. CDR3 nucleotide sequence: TGCGCCAGCAGCCCCTGGACAGGGAATCCTGAAGCTTTCTTT.

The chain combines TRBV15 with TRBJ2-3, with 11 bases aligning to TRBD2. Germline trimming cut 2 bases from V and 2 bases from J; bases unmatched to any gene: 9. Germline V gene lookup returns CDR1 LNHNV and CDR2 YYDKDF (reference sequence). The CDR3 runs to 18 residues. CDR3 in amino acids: CATSRSLGTSGFTDTQYF. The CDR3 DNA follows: TGTGCCACCAGCAGATCCCTCGGGACTAGCGGATTCACAGATACGCAGTATTTT.

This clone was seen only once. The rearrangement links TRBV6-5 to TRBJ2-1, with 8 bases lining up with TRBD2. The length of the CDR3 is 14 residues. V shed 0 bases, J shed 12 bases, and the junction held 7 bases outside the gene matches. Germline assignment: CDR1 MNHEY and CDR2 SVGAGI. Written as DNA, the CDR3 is TGTGCCAGCAGTTACTCTAGCGGGAAACTGGGGCAGTTCTTC. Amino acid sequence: CASSYSSGKLGQFF.

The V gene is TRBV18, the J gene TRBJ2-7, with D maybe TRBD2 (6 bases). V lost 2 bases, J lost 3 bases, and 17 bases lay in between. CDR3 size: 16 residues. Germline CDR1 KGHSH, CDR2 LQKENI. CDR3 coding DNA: TGTGCCAGCTCACCATCTTATGGCGGGGAGGACTACGAGCAGTACTTC. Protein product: CASSPSYGGEDYEQYF.

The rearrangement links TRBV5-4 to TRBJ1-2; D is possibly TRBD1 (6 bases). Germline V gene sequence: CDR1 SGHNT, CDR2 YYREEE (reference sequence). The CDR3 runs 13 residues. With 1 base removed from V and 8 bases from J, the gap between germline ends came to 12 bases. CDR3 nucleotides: TGTGCCAGCAGCTTGTTTGGGGGCTTCGGCTACACCTTC. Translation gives CASSLFGGFGYTF.

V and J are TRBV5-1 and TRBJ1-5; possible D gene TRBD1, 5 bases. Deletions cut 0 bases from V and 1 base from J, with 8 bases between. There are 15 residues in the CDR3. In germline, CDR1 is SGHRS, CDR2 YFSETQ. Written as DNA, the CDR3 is TGCGCCAGCAGCTTGGGCGGGGGGAGCAATCAGCCCCAGCATTTT. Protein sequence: CASSLGGGSNQPQHF.

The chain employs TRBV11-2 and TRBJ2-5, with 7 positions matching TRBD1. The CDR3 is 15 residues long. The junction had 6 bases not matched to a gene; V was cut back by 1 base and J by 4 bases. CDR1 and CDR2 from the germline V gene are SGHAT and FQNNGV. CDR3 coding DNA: TGTGCCAGCAGCTTAGGCGACAGGGCGGGAGAGACCCAGTACTTC. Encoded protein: CASSLGDRAGETQYF.

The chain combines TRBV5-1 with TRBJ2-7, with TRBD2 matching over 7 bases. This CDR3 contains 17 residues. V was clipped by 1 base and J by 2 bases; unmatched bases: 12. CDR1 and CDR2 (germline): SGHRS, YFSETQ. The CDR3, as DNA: TGCGCCAGCAGCTTGTACGAGGGTAGGGCGGGAGCCTACGAGCAGTACTTC. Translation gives CASSLYEGRAGAYEQYF.

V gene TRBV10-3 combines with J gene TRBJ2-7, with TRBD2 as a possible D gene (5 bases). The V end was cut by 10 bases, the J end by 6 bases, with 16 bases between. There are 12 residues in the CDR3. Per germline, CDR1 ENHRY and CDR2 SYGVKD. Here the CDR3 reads CATRTASGEQYF. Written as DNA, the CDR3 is TGTGCCACCCGGACTGCCTCCGGCGAGCAGTACTTC.

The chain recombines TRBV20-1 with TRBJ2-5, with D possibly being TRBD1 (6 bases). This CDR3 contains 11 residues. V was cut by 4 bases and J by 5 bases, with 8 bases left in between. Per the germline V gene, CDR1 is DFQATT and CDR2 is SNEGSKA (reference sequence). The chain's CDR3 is CSANREETQYF. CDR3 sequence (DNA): TGCAGTGCTAACAGGGAGGAGACCCAGTACTTC.

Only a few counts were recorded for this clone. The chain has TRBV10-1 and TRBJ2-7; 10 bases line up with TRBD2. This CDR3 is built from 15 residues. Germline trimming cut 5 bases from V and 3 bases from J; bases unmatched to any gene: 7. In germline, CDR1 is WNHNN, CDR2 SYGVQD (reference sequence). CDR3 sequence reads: CASSKLAGKGYEQYF. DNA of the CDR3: TGCGCCAGCAGTAAACTAGCGGGAAAAGGCTACGAGCAGTACTTC.

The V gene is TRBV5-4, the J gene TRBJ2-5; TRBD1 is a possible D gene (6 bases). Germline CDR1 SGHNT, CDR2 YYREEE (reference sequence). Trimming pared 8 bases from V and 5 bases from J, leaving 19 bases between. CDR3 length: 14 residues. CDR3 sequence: CASKPGQLRETQYF. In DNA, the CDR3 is TGTGCCAGTAAGCCCGGACAGCTACGGGAGACCCAGTACTTC. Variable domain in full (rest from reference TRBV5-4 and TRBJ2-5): ETGVTQSPTHLIKTRGQQVTLRCSSQSGHNTVSWYQQALGQGPQFIFQYYREEENGRGNFPPRFSGLQFPNYSSELNVNALELDDSALYLCASKPGQLRETQYFGPGTRLLVL.